This TCR beta chain was captured by sequencing in a study of T cells in Graves' hyperthyroidism and ophthalmopathy. Study-level background: Peripheral blood was drawn at first diagnosis, prior to all treatment.

This CDR3 region has 18 residues. V was pared by 1 base and J by 0 bases, with 13 bases between. Germline V gene lookup returns CDR1 LGHNA and CDR2 YNFKEQ. RNA transcripts provided the source from which TCR beta CDR3 regions were amplified. The HTBI primer set drove a first-round RT-PCR of the TCR CDR3. One entry per CDR3 protein results from TCRdb running MiXCR on the multiplex PCR reads. There are more than 300,000 distinct CDR3 sequences in the sample; roughly 15% occur only once, and roughly 35% lies in the top ten. This chain connects TRBV4-2 to TRBJ1-6; D gene uncertain. The receptor was derived from a woman aged 30 to 39 with Graves' hyperthyroidism that later progressed to Graves' ophthalmopathy. Sequencing was performed on blood. CDR3 nucleotides: TGTGCCAGCAGCCAAGTACTAAGGGCTAGCTCCTATAATTCACCCCTCCACTTT. Protein sequence: CASSQVLRASSYNSPLHF.